This T cell receptor (beta chain) was recorded in a study of graft-versus-host responses after intestinal transplantation (dated by TCRdb to the early 2020s). Looking at the study overall: The transplants that recipients received were multivisceral, liver-intestinal, or isolated intestinal. All recipients received anti-thymocyte globulin induction followed by maintenance tacrolimus and steroids for approximately 3 years. After intestinal transplantation, graft-versus-host and host-versus-graft alloreactive T cell clones in the graft, circulation and bone marrow were tracked using bulk TCR-beta CDR3 sequencing. Alloreactive clones were identified by sequencing pre-transplant mixed lymphocyte reaction products and comparing them with unstimulated pre-transplant donor and recipient T cells. Of the approximately 25 intestinal transplant recipients enrolled in the cohort, one of whom was a retransplant, a few patients without pretransplant specimens were excluded. Donor T cell macrochimerism was defined as a peak of at least 4% donor T cells among recipient peripheral blood mononuclear cells. Samples from a few later patients were sequenced in-house on an Illumina MiSeq with MiXCR processing rather than by the commercial service.

The time point tag for this specimen amounts to: cells obtained before transplantation from donor or recipient. CD3+CD4+ and CD3+CD8+ populations were FACS-sorted from unstimulated pre-transplant donor and recipient cells taken from spleen or lymph nodes. Concerning this clone: Its target antigen remains unknown. No clone much larger than this one lies a single base away; base qualities are absent.

Overall study results and their limits: The conclusions were limited by the relatively low number and heterogeneity of the intestinal transplant patients. Early after transplant, declines in HvG clones were associated with peak levels of circulating GvH clones. GvH clones were found in recipient bone marrow, and some of the GvH clones appeared earlier in ileal mucosa or blood, which is consistent with an intestinal mucosal origin. In the allografts of patients with donor T cell macrochimerism, GvH to HvG T cell clonal ratios were high.

Library generation was performed with the immunoSEQ multiplex PCR assay. For most patients, genomic DNA was isolated with the Qiagen DNeasy Blood and Tissue Kit and shipped frozen to Adaptive Biotechnologies for TCR sequencing. Adaptive Biotechnologies carried out high-throughput TCR-beta CDR3 sequencing of genomic DNA for most patients. The study's own analysis went as follows. Adaptive's ImmunoSEQ software was the source of the TCR sequencing data for 18 patients, while a few other patients were processed with MiXCR and VDJtools. To correct CD4 versus CD8 sorting errors, sequences present in both subsets at a frequency ratio below 5:1 were removed. CDR3 nucleotide sequences shared by donor and recipient were removed because the origin of these sequences could not be assigned. Alloreactive clones required at least 2-fold expansion over unstimulated cells and minimum CFSE-low frequency of 0.002% (template counts) or 0.001% (read counts). A clone was considered mappable if detected in the sequenced pre-transplant spleen, lymph node, or MLR CFSE-low populations of the donor or recipient. Cumulative frequency of alloreactive clones was calculated as a percentage of all sequences weighted by copy number. Drawn from immuneACCESS, this table holds only the in-frame rearrangements with V and J called that TCRdb kept. Clones are partly lost; checked studies trace under half to an unresolved V gene and leave the rest unexplained. The V and J calls and clone size were taken over from that table, and D and trimming were inferred from the DNA. The sample includes tens of thousands of clones, with roughly nine tenths observed a single time. The ten biggest clones cover around 0.11% of the sample.

Trimming removed 4 bases from V and 5 bases from J; the gene matches leave 6 bases unexplained. The CDR3 holds 14 amino acids from the cysteine to the phenylalanine. Only the CDR3 region is kept as DNA, spanning 42 bases read in frame from base 1. The germline V gene specifies SGHRS as CDR1 and YFSETQ as CDR2. In this chain, TRBV5-1 is recombined with TRBJ2-5; 9 nucleotides in the junction match TRBD2. This receptor was identified in a human donor who received an intestinal transplant. This material consisted of unstimulated CD4+ T cells sorted from spleen or lymph node cells, taken before intestinal transplant. DNA sequence: TGCGCCAGCAGCCCAAGCGGGGGGCCTGAGACCCAGTACTTC. This is translated as CASSPSGGPETQYF.